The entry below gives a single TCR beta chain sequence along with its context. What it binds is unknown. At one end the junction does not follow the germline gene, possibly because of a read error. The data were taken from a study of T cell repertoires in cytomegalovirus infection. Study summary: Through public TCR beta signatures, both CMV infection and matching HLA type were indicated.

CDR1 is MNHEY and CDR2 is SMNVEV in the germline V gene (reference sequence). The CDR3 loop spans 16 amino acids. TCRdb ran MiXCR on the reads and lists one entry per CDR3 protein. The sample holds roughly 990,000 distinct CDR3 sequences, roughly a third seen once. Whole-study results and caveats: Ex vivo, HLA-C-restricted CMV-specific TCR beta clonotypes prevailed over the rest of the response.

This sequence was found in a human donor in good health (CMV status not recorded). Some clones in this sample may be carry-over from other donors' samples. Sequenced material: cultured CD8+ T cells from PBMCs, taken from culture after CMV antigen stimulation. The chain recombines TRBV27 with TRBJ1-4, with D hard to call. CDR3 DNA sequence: TGTGCCGGCAGTTTTTGGGCCTTACGGACTAATGAAAAACTGTTTTTT. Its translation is CAGSFWALRTNEKLFF. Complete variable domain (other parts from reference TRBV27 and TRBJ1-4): EAQVTQNPRYLITVTGKKLTVTCSQNMNHEYMSWYRQDPGLGLRQIYYSMNVEVTDKGDVPEGYKVSRKEKRNFPLILESPSPNQTSLYFCAGSFWALRTNEKLFFGSGTQLSVL.